This paragraph reports one TCR beta chain. Germline CDR1 is SGHTS and CDR2 is YDEGEE. With 6 bases removed from V and 1 base from J, the gap between germline ends came to 9 bases. The CDR3 loop spans 13 amino acids. Sequencing was performed with immunoSEQ multiplex PCR; in TCRdb, only in-frame clones are kept and a portion is missing. The sample contains a few hundred thousand clones, around 87% of which appear only once. The entry originates in a study of blood T cell repertoires in COVID-19. The source of this sequence is a woman between 45 and 60 years old with acute or convalescent COVID-19. The material sequenced was peripheral blood. The V and J genes are TRBV5-8 and TRBJ2-3, with D possibly being TRBD1 (6 bases). CDR3 nucleotides: TGTGCCAGCATCAGACAGGGCACAGATACGCAGTATTTT. Its protein is CASIRQGTDTQYF.